This T cell receptor (beta chain) was sequenced during a study of T cell changes during pregnancy in multiple sclerosis. Germline loops: CDR1 LGHNA, CDR2 YSLEER. The V and J ends lost 4 bases and 0 bases, in that order; junction bases with no gene match: 7. The CDR3 runs 18 residues. Clones were sequenced by immunoSEQ multiplex PCR, and TCRdb holds only the in-frame ones, with some missing. Of under 50,000 clones listed, about 93% are singletons. The origin of this receptor is a female donor in good health, enrolled as a control in a pregnancy study. The chain is built from TRBV4-3 and TRBJ2-3, with 13 bases identical to TRBD2. Sequenced here: CD4+ T cells from peripheral blood mononuclear cells, sampled in the second trimester of pregnancy. DNA for the CDR3: TGCGCCAGCAGCCTGACTAGCGGGGGGCTCTCTAGCACAGATACGCAGTATTTT. Translating gives CASSLTSGGLSSTDTQYF.